This T cell receptor (beta chain) was sequenced in a study of cytomegalovirus exposure and HLA in healthy donors. Study-wide results and limits: Earlier analysis found most TCR beta V segments productive about 87% or about 30% of the time. Per published accounts, TCR beta sequences correctly predicted the HLA-A and HLA-B alleles of most subjects. A classifier reportedly called cytomegalovirus status with high sensitivity and specificity. It was only CMV serostatus that was available as immune exposure information.

Trimming took 4 bases from V and 1 from J; bases not matched to a gene: 2. CDR1 and CDR2 (germline): SGHDT, YYEEEE. The length of the CDR3 is 13 residues. In regard to this clone: The antigen remains unidentified.

Primers included in the PCR were 60 Vbeta and 13 Jbeta primers. TCRdb's table, derived via immunoSEQ multiplex PCR, lists solely in-frame clones and lacks some. This sample has about 52,000 clones; 72% occur once, and the top ten carry about 9.7%. This sequence was found in a woman between 45 and 60 years old in good health and CMV-seronegative. The material sequenced was PBMCs. The chain joins TRBV5-6 to TRBJ2-7; 7 bases are shared with TRBD1. In nucleotides, the CDR3 is TGTGCCAGCAGCGGGGACAGATCCTACGAGCAGTACTTC. This sequence encodes CASSGDRSYEQYF.